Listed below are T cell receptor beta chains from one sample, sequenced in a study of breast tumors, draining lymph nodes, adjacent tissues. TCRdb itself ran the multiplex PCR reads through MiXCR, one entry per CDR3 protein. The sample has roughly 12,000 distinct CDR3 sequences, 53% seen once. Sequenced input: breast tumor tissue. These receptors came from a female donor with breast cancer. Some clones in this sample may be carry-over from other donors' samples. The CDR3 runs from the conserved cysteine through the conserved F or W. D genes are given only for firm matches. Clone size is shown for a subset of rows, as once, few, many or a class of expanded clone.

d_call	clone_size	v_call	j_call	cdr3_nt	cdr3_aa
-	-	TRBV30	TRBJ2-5	TGTGCCTGGAGTGTACATTTGCCCGGAACCCAAGAGACCCAGTACTTC	CAWSVHLPGTQETQYF
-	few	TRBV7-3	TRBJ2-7	TGTGCCAGCAGCTTAAGGCCAGGGGCCTACGAGCAGTACTTC	CASSLRPGAYEQYF
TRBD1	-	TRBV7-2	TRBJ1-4	TGTGCCAGCAGCTTCCTACAGGGGTGGGACGAAAAACTGTTTTTT	CASSFLQGWDEKLFF
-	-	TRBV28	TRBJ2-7	TGTGCCAGCTCCCGCAGTGGGAGGAGCTCCTACGAGCAGTACTTC	CASSRSGRSSYEQYF
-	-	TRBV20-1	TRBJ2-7	TGCAGTGCTAAACAGAACTACGAGCAGTACTTC	CSAKQNYEQYF
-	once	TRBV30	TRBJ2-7	TGTGCCTGGAGTAGAGGAAGCTCCTACGAGCAGTACTTC	CAWSRGSSYEQYF
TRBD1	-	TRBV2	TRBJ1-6	TGTGCCAGCAGAGGGACAGGGGGTTCACCCCTCCACTTT	CASRGTGGSPLHF
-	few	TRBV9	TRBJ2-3	TGTGCCAGCAGTCGGACAGGCACAGATACGCAGTATTTT	CASSRTGTDTQYF
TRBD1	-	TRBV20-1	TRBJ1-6	TGCAGTGCAGGGGGGACAGGGGTTTCACCCCTCCACTTT	CSAGGTGVSPLHF
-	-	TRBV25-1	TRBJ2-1	TGTGCCAGCAGTACAGGAATGCACAATGAGCAGTTCTTC	CASSTGMHNEQFF
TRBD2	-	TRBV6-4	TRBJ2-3	TGTGCCAGCCAGAGCGGGGACACAGATACGCAGTATTTT	CASQSGDTDTQYF
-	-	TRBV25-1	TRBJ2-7	TGTGCCAGCAGTGAATCCGGGACCGACTACGAGCAGTACTTC	CASSESGTDYEQYF
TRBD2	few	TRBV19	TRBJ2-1	TGTGCCAGTACGGCTAGCGGGAGCTCCTACAATGAGCAGTTCTTC	CASTASGSSYNEQFF
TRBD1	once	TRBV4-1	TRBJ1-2	TGCGCCAGCAGCCAACCCGGGACAGGTGCTAACTATGGCTACACCTTC	CASSQPGTGANYGYTF
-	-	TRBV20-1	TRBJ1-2	TGCAGTGCTAGAGATGTGCCATCAACCACGGCAATTGGTGGCTACACCTTC	CSARDVPSTTAIGGYTF
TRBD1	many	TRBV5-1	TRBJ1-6	TGCGCCAGCAGCTTGGGGGACAGGGGGGGATCACCCCTCCACTTT	CASSLGDRGGSPLHF
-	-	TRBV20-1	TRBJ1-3	TGCAGTGCTAGAGCTCTTCGGGGGAGGGCGTTCGGGGCTGGAAACACCATATATTTT	CSARALRGRAFGAGNTIYF
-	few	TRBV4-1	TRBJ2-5	TGCGCCAGCAGCCAGCCCGACTTGCAAGAGACCCAGTACTTC	CASSQPDLQETQYF
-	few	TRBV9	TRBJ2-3	TGTGCCAGCAGCGTACCAACGGGGGCAGATACGCAGTATTTT	CASSVPTGADTQYF
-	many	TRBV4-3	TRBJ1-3	TGCGCCAGCAGCCAGGACAGCTTCTCTGGAAACACCATATATTTT	CASSQDSFSGNTIYF
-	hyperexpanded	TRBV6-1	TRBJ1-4	TGTGCCAGCAGTGACCCTCTCCGCTCTGAAAAACTGTTTTTT	CASSDPLRSEKLFF
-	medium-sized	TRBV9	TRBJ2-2	TGTGCCAGCAGCGTAGCTGCTCTCACCGGGGAGCTGTTTTTT	CASSVAALTGELFF
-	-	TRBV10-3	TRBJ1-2	TGTGCCATCAGTGAACTGGGGGAAGGCTACACCTTC	CAISELGEGYTF
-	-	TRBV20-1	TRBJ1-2	TGCAGTGCTAGGTTCCCCGCAGCCTGGGGCTATGGCTACACCTTC	CSARFPAAWGYGYTF
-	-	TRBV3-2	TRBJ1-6	TGTGCCAGCAGCCAAGCACCCGGGACAGGTTCACCCCTCCACTTT	CASSQAPGTGSPLHF
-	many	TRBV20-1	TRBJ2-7	TGCAGTGCTAGAGATATGATAGACGAGCAGTACTTC	CSARDMIDEQYF